This T cell receptor (beta chain) is from a study of blood T cell repertoires in COVID-19. Overall study: The cDNA or gDNA used as material had been derived from T cells, B-cell-depleted T cells, or PBMCs.

Libraries were prepared by immunoSEQ multiplex PCR; TCRdb keeps only in-frame clonotypes and omits some of them. The data hold a few hundred thousand clones, with approximately 90% observed a single time. V gave up 2 bases and J gave up 2 bases; unmatched junction bases: 10. The CDR3 is made up of 17 amino acids. CDR1 is MDHEN, CDR2 SYDVKM, per germline. The sequence derives from a woman aged 40 to 49 who had been exposed to COVID-19. The chain couples TRBV28 to TRBJ1-2, with TRBD1 matching 8 bases. Sequencing was done on a sample of PBMCs or T cells enriched from blood (not recorded which). CDR3 sequence reads: CASSLPSTGAFNYGYTF. The CDR3 bases are TGTGCCAGCAGTTTACCTTCGACAGGGGCTTTCAACTATGGCTACACCTTC.